This entry concerns a single T cell receptor (beta chain). This entry belongs to a study of cytomegalovirus exposure and HLA in healthy donors. Use of 60 Vbeta and 13 Jbeta primers characterized the PCR. TCRdb's copy holds only in-frame clones and misses some; the assay was immunoSEQ multiplex PCR. The sample includes more than 110,000 clones, 80% of them seen just once. The germline gives CDR1 LNHDA, CDR2 SQIVND (reference sequence). Trimming cost V 6 bases and J 4 bases; bases outside gene matches: 9. The CDR3 loop spans 16 amino acids. The sequenced material came from PBMCs. The origin of this receptor is a man aged 25-45 years in good health and CMV-seronegative. The chain joins TRBV19 to TRBJ1-6; 7 bases map to TRBD1. The CDR3 DNA follows: TGTGCCAGTAGAGACAGGGTGACGTCTTATAATTCACCCCTCCACTTT. Residues: CASRDRVTSYNSPLHF.